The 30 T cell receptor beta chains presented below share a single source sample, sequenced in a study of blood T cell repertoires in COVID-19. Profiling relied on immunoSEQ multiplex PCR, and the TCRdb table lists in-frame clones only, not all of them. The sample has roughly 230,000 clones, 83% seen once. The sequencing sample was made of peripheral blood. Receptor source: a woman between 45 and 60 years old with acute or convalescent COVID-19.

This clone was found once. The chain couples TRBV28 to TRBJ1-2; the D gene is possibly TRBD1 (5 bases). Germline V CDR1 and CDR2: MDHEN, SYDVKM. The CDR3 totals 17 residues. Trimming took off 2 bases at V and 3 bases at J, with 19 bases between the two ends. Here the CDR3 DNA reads TGTGCCAGCAGTTTACCCTCGACAGCTGTGAAGGACTATGGCTACACCTTC. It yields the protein CASSLPSTAVKDYGYTF.

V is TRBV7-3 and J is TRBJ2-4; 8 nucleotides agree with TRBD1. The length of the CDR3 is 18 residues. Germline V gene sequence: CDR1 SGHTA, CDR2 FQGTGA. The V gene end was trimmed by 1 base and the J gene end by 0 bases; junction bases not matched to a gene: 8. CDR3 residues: CASSLMRDRRLAKNIQYF. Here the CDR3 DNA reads TGTGCCAGCAGCTTAATGCGGGACAGGAGATTAGCCAAAAACATTCAGTACTTC.

CDR3 residues: CASSPSGSGGHYEQYF. Written as DNA, the CDR3 is TGTGCCAGCAGCCCCTCGGGAAGCGGGGGCCACTACGAGCAGTACTTC. V gene TRBV7-2 combines with J gene TRBJ2-7; 8 bases map to TRBD2. The CDR3 sequence is 16 residues long. V shed 5 bases and J 3 bases; nucleotides not matched to a gene: 12. From germline, CDR1 is SGHTA and CDR2 FQGNSA.

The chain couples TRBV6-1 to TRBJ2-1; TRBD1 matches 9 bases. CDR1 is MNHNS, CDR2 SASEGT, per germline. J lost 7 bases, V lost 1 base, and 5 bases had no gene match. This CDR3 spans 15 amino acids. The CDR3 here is CASSEVTGGGNEQFF. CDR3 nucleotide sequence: TGTGCCAGCAGTGAAGTTACAGGGGGCGGAAATGAGCAGTTCTTC.

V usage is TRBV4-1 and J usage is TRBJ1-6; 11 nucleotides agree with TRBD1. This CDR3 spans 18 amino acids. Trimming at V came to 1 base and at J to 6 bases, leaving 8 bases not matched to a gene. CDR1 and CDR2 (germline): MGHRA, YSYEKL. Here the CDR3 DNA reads TGCGCCAGCAGCCAAGGGGGACAGGGGGGCAACTCTAATTCACCCCTCCACTTT. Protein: CASSQGGQGGNSNSPLHF.

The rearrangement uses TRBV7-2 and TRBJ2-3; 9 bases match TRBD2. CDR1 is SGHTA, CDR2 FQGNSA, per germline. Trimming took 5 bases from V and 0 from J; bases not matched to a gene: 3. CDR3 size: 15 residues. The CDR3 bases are TGTGCCAGCAGCCCAAGCGGGGGGAGCACAGATACGCAGTATTTT. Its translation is CASSPSGGSTDTQYF.

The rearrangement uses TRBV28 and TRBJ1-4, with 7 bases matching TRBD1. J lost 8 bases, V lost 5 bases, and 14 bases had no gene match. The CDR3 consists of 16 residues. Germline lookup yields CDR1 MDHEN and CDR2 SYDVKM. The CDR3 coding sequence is TGTGCCAGCAGTCCACAACTGGACAGGATTAGGGAAAAACTGTTTTTT. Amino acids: CASSPQLDRIREKLFF.

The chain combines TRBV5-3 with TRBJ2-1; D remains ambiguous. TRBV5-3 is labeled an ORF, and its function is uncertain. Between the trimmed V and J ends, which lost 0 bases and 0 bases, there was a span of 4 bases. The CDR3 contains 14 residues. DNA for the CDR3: TGTGCCAGAAGCTTGGGGAGCTCCTACAATGAGCAGTTCTTC. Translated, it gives CARSLGSSYNEQFF.

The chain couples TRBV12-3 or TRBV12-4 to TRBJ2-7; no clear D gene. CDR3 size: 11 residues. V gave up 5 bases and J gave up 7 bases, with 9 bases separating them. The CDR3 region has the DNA TGTGCCAGCAGTACCGTCGGTGAGCAGTACTTC. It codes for CASSTVGEQYF.

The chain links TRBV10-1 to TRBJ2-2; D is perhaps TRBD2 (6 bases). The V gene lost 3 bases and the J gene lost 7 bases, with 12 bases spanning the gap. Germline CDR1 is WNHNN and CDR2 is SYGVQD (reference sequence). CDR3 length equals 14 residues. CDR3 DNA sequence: TGCGCCAGCAGTGATGTCGCGGGGAACGGGGAGCTGTTTTTT. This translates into CASSDVAGNGELFF.

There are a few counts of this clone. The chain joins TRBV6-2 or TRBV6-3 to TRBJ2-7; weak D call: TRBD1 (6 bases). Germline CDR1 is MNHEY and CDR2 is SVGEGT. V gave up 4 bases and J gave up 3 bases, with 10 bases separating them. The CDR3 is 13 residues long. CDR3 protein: CASSWPGHYEQYF. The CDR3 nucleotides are TGTGCCAGCAGTTGGCCGGGACACTACGAGCAGTACTTC.

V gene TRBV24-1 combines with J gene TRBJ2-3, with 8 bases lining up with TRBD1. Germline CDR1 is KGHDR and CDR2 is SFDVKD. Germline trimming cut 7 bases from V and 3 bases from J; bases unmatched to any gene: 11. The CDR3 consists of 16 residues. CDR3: CATRGDRGGGTDTQYF. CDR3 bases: TGTGCCACCAGGGGAGACAGGGGAGGAGGAACAGATACGCAGTATTTT.

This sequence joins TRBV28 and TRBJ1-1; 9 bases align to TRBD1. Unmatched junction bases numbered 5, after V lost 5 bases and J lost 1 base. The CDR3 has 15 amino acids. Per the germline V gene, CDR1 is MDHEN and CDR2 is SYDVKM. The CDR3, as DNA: TGTGCCAGCAGTCCCGGGACAGGGTGGAACACTGAAGCTTTCTTT. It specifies CASSPGTGWNTEAFF. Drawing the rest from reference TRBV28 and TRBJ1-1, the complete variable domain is DVKVTQSSRYLVKRTGEKVFLECVQDMDHENMFWYRQDPGLGLRLIYFSYDVKMKEKGDIPEGYSVSREKKERFSLILESASTNQTSMYLCASSPGTGWNTEAFFGQGTRLTVV.

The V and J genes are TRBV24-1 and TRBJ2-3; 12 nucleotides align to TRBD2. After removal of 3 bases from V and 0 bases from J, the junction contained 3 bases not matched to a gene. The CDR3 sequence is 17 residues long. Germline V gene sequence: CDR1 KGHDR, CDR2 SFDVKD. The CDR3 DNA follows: TGTGCCACCAGTGATGGGACTAGCGGGTCTAGCACAGATACGCAGTATTTT. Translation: CATSDGTSGSSTDTQYF.

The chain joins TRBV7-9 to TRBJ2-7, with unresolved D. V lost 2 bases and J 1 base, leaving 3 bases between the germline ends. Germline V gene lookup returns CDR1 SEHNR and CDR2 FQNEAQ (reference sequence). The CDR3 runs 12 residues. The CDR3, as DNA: TGTGCCAGCAGCTTACAGTCCTACGAGCAGTACTTC. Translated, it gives CASSLQSYEQYF.

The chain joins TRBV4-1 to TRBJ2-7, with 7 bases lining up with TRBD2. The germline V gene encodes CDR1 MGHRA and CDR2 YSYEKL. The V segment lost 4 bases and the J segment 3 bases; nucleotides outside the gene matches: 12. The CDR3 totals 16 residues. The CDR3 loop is CASSPLIWGRDYEQYF. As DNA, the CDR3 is TGCGCCAGCAGCCCACTGATATGGGGGAGGGACTACGAGCAGTACTTC.

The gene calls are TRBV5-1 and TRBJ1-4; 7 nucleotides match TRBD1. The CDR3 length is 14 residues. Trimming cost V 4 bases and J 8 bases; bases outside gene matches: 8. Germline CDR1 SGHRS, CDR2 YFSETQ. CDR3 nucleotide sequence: TGCGCCAGCAGCCTTGACAGGGCGGGGGAAAAACTGTTTTTT. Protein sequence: CASSLDRAGEKLFF.

The CDR3 protein is CASSLIQAGGSDEQFF. The CDR3 bases are TGTGCCAGCAGCTTAATACAAGCGGGGGGTTCGGATGAGCAGTTCTTC. The chain is built from TRBV7-3 and TRBJ2-1; TRBD2 matches at 9 bases. Trimming at V came to 1 base and at J to 8 bases, leaving 9 bases not matched to a gene. This CDR3 is 16 amino acids long. The germline V gene has CDR1 SGHTA and CDR2 FQGTGA.

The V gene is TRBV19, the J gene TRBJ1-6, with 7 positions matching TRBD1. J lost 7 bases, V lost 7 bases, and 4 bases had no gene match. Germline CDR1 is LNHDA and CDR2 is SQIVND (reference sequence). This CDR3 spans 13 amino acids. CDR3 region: CASKEQGNSPLHF. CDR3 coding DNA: TGTGCCAGTAAGGAACAGGGGAATTCACCCCTCCACTTT.

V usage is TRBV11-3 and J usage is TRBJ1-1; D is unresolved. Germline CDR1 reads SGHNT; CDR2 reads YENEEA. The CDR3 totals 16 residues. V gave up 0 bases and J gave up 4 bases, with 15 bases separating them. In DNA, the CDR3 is TGTGCCAGCAGCTTAGAAAGATGCCAGGCCCTCACTGAAGCTTTCTTT. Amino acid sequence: CASSLERCQALTEAFF.

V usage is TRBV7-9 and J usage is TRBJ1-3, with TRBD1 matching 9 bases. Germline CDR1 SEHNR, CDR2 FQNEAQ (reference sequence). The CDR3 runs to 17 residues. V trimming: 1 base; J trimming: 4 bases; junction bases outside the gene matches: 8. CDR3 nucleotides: TGTGCCAGCAGCTTAGGATTTACAGGGGGCCAAGGAAACACCATATATTTT. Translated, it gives CASSLGFTGGQGNTIYF. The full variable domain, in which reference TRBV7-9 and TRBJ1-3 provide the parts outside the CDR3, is DTGVSQNPRHKITKRGQNVTFRCDPISEHNRLYWYRQTLGQGPEFLTYFQNEAQLEKSRLLSDRFSAERPKGSFSTLEIQRTEQGDSAMYLCASSLGFTGGQGNTIYFGEGSWLTVV.

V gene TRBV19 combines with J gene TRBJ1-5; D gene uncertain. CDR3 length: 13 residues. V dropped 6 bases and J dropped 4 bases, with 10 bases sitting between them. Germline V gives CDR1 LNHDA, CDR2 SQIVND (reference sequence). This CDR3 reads CASSASGNQPQHF. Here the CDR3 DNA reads TGTGCCAGTAGCGCGTCCGGGAATCAGCCCCAGCATTTT.

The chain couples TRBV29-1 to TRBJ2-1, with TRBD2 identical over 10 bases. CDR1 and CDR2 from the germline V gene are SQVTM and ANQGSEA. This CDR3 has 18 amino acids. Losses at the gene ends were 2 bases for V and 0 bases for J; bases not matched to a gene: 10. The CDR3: CSVEPGLAPDSSYNEQFF. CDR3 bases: TGCAGCGTTGAACCGGGACTAGCGCCGGATAGCTCCTACAATGAGCAGTTCTTC.

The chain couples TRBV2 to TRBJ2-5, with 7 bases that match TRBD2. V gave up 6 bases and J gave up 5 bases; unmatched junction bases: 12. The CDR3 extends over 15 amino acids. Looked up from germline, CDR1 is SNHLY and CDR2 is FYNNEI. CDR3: CASRGGGRAGETQYF. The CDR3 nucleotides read TGTGCCAGCAGAGGAGGAGGGAGGGCCGGGGAGACCCAGTACTTC.

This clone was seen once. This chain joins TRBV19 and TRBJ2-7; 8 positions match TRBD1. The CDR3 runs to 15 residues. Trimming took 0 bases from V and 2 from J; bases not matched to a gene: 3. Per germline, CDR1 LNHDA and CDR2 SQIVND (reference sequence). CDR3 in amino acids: CASSIEGTGTYEQYF. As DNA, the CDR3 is TGTGCCAGTAGTATAGAAGGGACAGGCACCTACGAGCAGTACTTC.

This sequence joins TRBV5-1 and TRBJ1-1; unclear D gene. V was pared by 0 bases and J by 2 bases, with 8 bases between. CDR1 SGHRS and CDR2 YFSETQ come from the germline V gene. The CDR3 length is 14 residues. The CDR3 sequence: CASSLGGDNTEAFF. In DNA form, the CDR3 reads TGCGCCAGCAGCTTGGGGGGAGATAACACTGAAGCTTTCTTT.

CDR3 sequence: CASRWTSGSSYEQYF. DNA for the CDR3: TGCGCCAGCAGATGGACTAGCGGGAGCTCCTACGAGCAGTACTTC. The genes are TRBV5-1 and TRBJ2-7; TRBD2 aligns across 13 bases. The CDR3 runs to 15 residues. V lost 5 bases, J lost 0 bases, and 2 bases stayed unmatched. Germline values: CDR1 SGHRS, CDR2 YFSETQ.

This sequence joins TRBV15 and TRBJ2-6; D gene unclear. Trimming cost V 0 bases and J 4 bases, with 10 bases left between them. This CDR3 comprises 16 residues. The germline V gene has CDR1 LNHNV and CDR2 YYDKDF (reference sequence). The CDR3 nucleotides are TGTGCCACCAGCAGAGACCCTTCTTTGGGGGCCAACGTCCTGACTTTC. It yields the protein CATSRDPSLGANVLTF.

CDR3 bases: TGCGCCAGCAGTCAATCCATCCCGGGGGGTCTGAGGGGTTCCTGGGATGAGCAGTTCTTC. Translation: CASSQSIPGGLRGSWDEQFF. The chain links TRBV23-1 to TRBJ2-1; 7 bases line up with TRBD2. TRBV23-1 counts as an open reading frame of uncertain function. Trimming at V came to 0 bases and at J to 8 bases, leaving 22 bases not matched to a gene. This CDR3 has 20 amino acids.

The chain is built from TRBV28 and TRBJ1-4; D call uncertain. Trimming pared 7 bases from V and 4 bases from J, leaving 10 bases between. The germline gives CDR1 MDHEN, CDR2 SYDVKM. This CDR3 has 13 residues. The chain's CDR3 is CASNIRGNEKLFF. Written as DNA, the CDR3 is TGTGCCAGCAACATCCGGGGTAATGAAAAACTGTTTTTT. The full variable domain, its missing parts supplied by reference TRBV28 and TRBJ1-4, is DVKVTQSSRYLVKRTGEKVFLECVQDMDHENMFWYRQDPGLGLRLIYFSYDVKMKEKGDIPEGYSVSREKKERFSLILESASTNQTSMYLCASNIRGNEKLFFGSGTQLSVL.